These 14 T cell receptor beta chains share one sample of origin, sequenced in a study of cytomegalovirus exposure and HLA in healthy donors (dated by TCRdb to the late 2010s). The library came from the immunoSEQ multiplex PCR assay. For the multiplex PCR, a mixture combining 60 forward primers for TCR Vbeta segments and 13 reverse primers for TCR Jbeta segments was used. TCRdb stores this immuneACCESS table with in-frame sequences only. Part of the clones is absent; in the studies checked, under half of the shortfall reflects unresolved V genes, and no reason is known for the rest. This sample has some 120,000 clones in its table, and 74% of those were observed once. Clones ranked in the top ten supply 5.8% of the sample. The sample was PBMCs. The receptors here all came from a woman between 50 and 59 years old in good health and CMV-seropositive.

The rearrangement joins TRBV6-5 to TRBJ1-5; 7 nucleotides match TRBD1. With V trimmed by 5 bases and J by 5 bases, 6 bases remained unmatched. CDR3 size: 14 residues. Germline CDR1 MNHEY, CDR2 SVGAGI. The CDR3 nucleotides read TGTGCCAGCAGTGTTGACAGGGTCTATCAGCCCCAGCATTTT. It codes for CASSVDRVYQPQHF.

The V gene is TRBV25-1, the J gene TRBJ2-1, with 9 bases lining up with TRBD2. J gave up 11 bases and V 3 bases, and 11 bases lay outside the gene matches. This CDR3 is 15 amino acids long. Germline V gives CDR1 MGHDK, CDR2 SYGVNS. This chain's CDR3 is CASSEASGAEVQQFF. The CDR3 DNA sequence: TGTGCCAGCAGTGAGGCTAGCGGGGCCGAAGTTCAGCAGTTCTTC.

The V call is TRBV25-1, the J call TRBJ1-2; D remains unclear. The CDR3 length is 12 residues. Germline lookup yields CDR1 MGHDK and CDR2 SYGVNS. Trimming pared 2 bases from V and 8 bases from J, leaving 9 bases between. The CDR3 DNA follows: TGTGCCAGCAGTGAAGGTCTTCGGGGCTACACCTTC. It translates to CASSEGLRGYTF.

The chain uses TRBV6-1 and TRBJ2-7; D unclear. Germline V lookup: CDR1 MNHNS, CDR2 SASEGT. V shed 8 bases and J shed 2 bases, with 4 bases lying between them. CDR3 length: 10 residues. The CDR3 DNA is TGTGCCAGCGGGCCCTACGAGCAGTACTTC. Amino acid sequence: CASGPYEQYF.

The rearrangement uses TRBV6-1 and TRBJ1-4; D is perhaps TRBD1 (5 bases). The germline V gene has CDR1 MNHNS and CDR2 SASEGT. Trimming took 9 bases from V and 4 from J, leaving 6 bases between them. The CDR3 runs to 11 residues. For the CDR3, the DNA is TGTGCCAGTCAGGGTAATGAAAAACTGTTTTTT. Translation: CASQGNEKLFF.

V usage is TRBV29-1 and J usage is TRBJ2-5; D gene unclear. CDR1 is SQVTM and CDR2 is ANQGSEA in the germline V gene. V shed 3 bases and J shed 0 bases, with 14 bases lying between them. The CDR3 is 15 residues long. CDR3 sequence (DNA): TGCAGCGTTGAGGGCTCTTCGAACGACCAAGAGACCCAGTACTTC. Amino acid sequence: CSVEGSSNDQETQYF.

This clone was seen a handful of times. J is TRBJ2-5 and V is TRBV9; TRBD1 is a possible D gene (6 bases). This CDR3 spans 14 amino acids. Germline V gives CDR1 SGDLS, CDR2 YYNGEE. Trimming took 1 base from V and 1 from J, leaving 8 bases between them. CDR3 loop: CASSVQGIQETQYF. Here the CDR3 DNA reads TGTGCCAGCAGCGTACAGGGGATCCAAGAGACCCAGTACTTC. Filled out from reference TRBV9 and TRBJ2-5, the complete variable domain reads DSGVTQTPKHLITATGQRVTLRCSPRSGDLSVYWYQQSLDQGLQFLIQYYNGEERAKGNILERFSAQQFPDLHSELNLSSLELGDSALYFCASSVQGIQETQYFGPGTRLLVL.

J is TRBJ2-3 and V is TRBV10-3, with 9 bases matching TRBD2. The CDR3 has 14 residues. The V and J ends lost 2 bases and 6 bases, in that order; junction bases with no gene match: 3. CDR1 is ENHRY, CDR2 SYGVKD, per germline. CDR3 sequence reads: CAISEIAGADTQYF. The CDR3 bases are TGTGCCATCAGTGAGATAGCGGGGGCGGATACGCAGTATTTT.

This clone was detected only once. J is TRBJ2-3 and V is TRBV11-3; D may be TRBD2 (6 bases). CDR3 length: 14 residues. V lost 1 base, J lost 3 bases, and 8 bases lay in between. Per germline, CDR1 SGHNT and CDR2 YENEEA. The CDR3 coding sequence is TGTGCCAGCAGCTTAGGGGGACTGACAGATACGCAGTATTTT. Protein: CASSLGGLTDTQYF.

The rearrangement joins TRBV5-1 to TRBJ2-5; D not resolved. Germline-derived CDR1 and CDR2 are SGHRS and YFSETQ. The CDR3 has 15 residues. The V end was cut by 0 bases, the J end by 0 bases, with 9 bases between. The CDR3 protein is CASSLGTVYQETQYF. The CDR3 nucleotides read TGCGCCAGCAGCTTGGGAACAGTCTACCAAGAGACCCAGTACTTC.

The sample holds one count of this clone. This chain uses TRBV4-2 with TRBJ2-1, with 9 bases identical to TRBD2. The germline CDR1 and CDR2 sequences are LGHNA and YNFKEQ. V dropped 0 bases and J dropped 8; count of bases not matched to a gene: 14. The length of the CDR3 is 18 residues. The CDR3 protein is CASSQEGLAGKKRDEQFF. The CDR3 DNA is TGTGCCAGCAGCCAAGAAGGTCTAGCGGGGAAAAAGCGCGATGAGCAGTTCTTC.

V usage is TRBV11-2 and J usage is TRBJ1-1, with unresolved D. Looked up from germline, CDR1 is SGHAT and CDR2 is FQNNGV. The V end was cut by 3 bases, the J end by 6 bases, with 11 bases between. The CDR3 has 13 residues. The CDR3, as DNA: TGTGCCAGCAGCTTGGAGGAGATCGCTGAAGCTTTCTTT. Protein sequence: CASSLEEIAEAFF.

This chain uses TRBV18 with TRBJ1-4; TRBD1 agrees at 7 bases. The CDR3 length is 18 residues. The germline V gene encodes CDR1 KGHSH and CDR2 LQKENI. The ends lost 3 bases at V and 10 bases at J; junction bases unmatched: 20. CDR3 region: CASSPLGDRTGLQGKLFF. The CDR3 DNA follows: TGTGCCAGCTCACCGTTAGGGGACCGGACAGGCCTCCAGGGAAAACTGTTTTTT.

J is TRBJ1-6 and V is TRBV7-8; TRBD1 might be the D (6 bases). The V and J ends lost 0 bases and 5 bases respectively, with 14 bases between them. The germline gives CDR1 SGHVS, CDR2 FQNEAQ. This CDR3 comprises 17 residues. In DNA, the CDR3 is TGTGCCAGCAGCTTAGCGCGGGGGGCAGGAAATAATTCACCCCTCCACTTT. Translation gives CASSLARGAGNNSPLHF.